Sequencing of this TCR beta chain was carried out in a study of early T cells in non-severe SARS-CoV-2 infection (dated by TCRdb to the early 2020s). Background for the entire study: Bulk RNA from unsorted whole blood was used for TCR sequencing, so alpha and beta chains could not be paired. Overall results and qualifications from the work: VDJdb matching was skewed toward anti-spike CD8 responses and likely underestimated virus-specific expansions, missing private and CD4 specificities.

Library preparation used 5' RACE. Reads for this sample came from a NextSeq 500. The TCR library protocol attached unique molecular identifiers to individual cDNA molecules to correct for sequencing error and PCR bias. Both TCR alpha and beta chains were sequenced, and tight co-correlation was observed between alpha and beta sequence abundances in each sample. The published analysis was carried out like this. Decombinator V4 was used to annotate the V gene, J gene and CDR3 of the TCR sequences. TCRs were defined as expanded if a significant change between any two time points was detected under a Poisson model with p below 0.0001. Abundances of TCRs were expressed as counts per million after normalisation to the total number of TCRs sequenced in each sample. MAIT TCRs were defined by TRAV1-2 paired with TRAJ12, TRAJ20 or TRAJ33, and iNKT TCRs by TRAV10 paired with TRAJ18. VDJdb, accessed 1 November 2021, was searched for CMV, EBV and SARS-CoV-2 annotated TCRs, with TCRs annotated for multiple antigens excluded. Through fastp at Q25 and MiXCR, TCRdb rebuilt clones from the public reads, retaining in-frame beta chains. Each CDR3 protein appears once, grouped with its most common genes and DNA. TCRdb, not the authors, supplied the V and J calls. The sample contains roughly 45,000 distinct CDR3 sequences, roughly 10% of them found a single time. The top ten hold around a fifth of the sample.

The study was a case-control design nested within a healthcare worker cohort in London, UK, with weekly nasopharyngeal swab PCR tests and blood sampling. Healthcare workers were recruited during the week of the UK lockdown, between 23 and 31 March 2020, and followed weekly for up to roughly 15 weeks. The CDR3 holds 12 amino acids from the cysteine to the phenylalanine. Only the CDR3 portion is preserved as DNA: 36 bases, with reading frame beginning at the first base. Between the V and J ends, shortened by 7 bases and 10 bases respectively, the junction contains 14 bases. CDR1 and CDR2, per the germline V gene, are MNHEY and SVGEGT. This clonotype was counted at least ten times. There is no known antigen for this receptor. Base quality data are lacking; no much larger clone is found one base away.

The chain is encoded by TRBV6-2 or TRBV6-3 joined to TRBJ2-1, with the D gene possibly TRBD1 or TRBD2, each one fitting 5 bases. Sequences were obtained from whole blood. The source is an adult who was a healthcare worker with PCR-confirmed SARS-CoV-2 infection or an uninfected control (not recorded which). The bases read TGTGCCAGCACCCCCGGGACCCGAGAGCAGTTCTTC. This translates into CASTPGTREQFF.